In this sample, the clone carrying this T cell receptor (beta chain) turned up a few times. The sample is drawn from a study of T-cell reconstitution after alpha-beta-depleted transplantation in children. Per the germline V gene, CDR1 is SGHVS and CDR2 is FNYEAQ. This CDR3 is 15 amino acids long. With 2 bases clipped from V and 7 bases from J, the junction kept 8 bases outside the gene matches. TCRbeta library preparation incorporated unique molecular identifiers. TCRdb fed the PCR reads into MiXCR, producing one record per CDR3 protein. Of about half a million distinct CDR3 sequences in the sample, about 12% were seen once.

This chain joins TRBV7-6 and TRBJ2-5; 9 bases map to TRBD2. Sequencing was performed on PBMCs from the stem cell graft donor, taken from the stem cell graft. This receptor was identified in a human donor who donated a stem cell graft to a child with combined immunodeficiency. CDR3 DNA: TGTGCCAGCAGCTTAAGTAGCGGGAGAGGGGGGACCCAGTACTTC. It specifies CASSLSSGRGGTQYF.